Detailed here is one T cell receptor (beta chain). What it binds is unknown. This record comes from a study of CXCR3-negative and CXCR3-positive naive CD8 T cells. Whole-study findings and limits: Against CXCR3-negative naive cells, CXCR3-positive naive cells showed more hydrophobic TRB CDR3s.

The authors made the TRB cDNA libraries by 5' RACE using UMI labels. Using the 5' RACE reads, TCRdb records one entry per CDR3 protein without DNA. In total, the table holds 65,000 to 90,000 distinct CDR3 sequences. The sequence was obtained from a human donor in good health. Some clones in this sample may be carry-over from other donors' samples. Sequenced sample: naive CXCR3+ CD8+ T cells from blood. Sample subset: CD45RO-CCR7+CD27+CD95- naive CD8+ T cells expressing CXCR3 (TNR3+).

This CDR3 is CASSLSLVAGGNTGELFF. The V gene is TRBV28, the J gene TRBJ2-2; TCRdb's D call, TRBD2, is unchecked because there is no DNA. Germline-derived CDR1 and CDR2 are MDHEN and SYDVKM. The CDR3 contains 18 residues.